Presented here are 20 T cell receptor beta chains from one specimen sequenced in a study of early T cells in non-severe SARS-CoV-2 infection. MiXCR, applied by TCRdb to the 5' RACE reads, yields one record per CDR3 protein. Of around 93,000 distinct CDR3 sequences listed, roughly 12% are singletons. The specimen was whole blood, collected at baseline. The receptor set was obtained from an adult who was a healthcare worker with PCR-confirmed SARS-CoV-2 infection or an uninfected control (not recorded which).

This clonotype was recorded a few times. The rearrangement uses TRBV5-1 and TRBJ1-6; D gene unclear. Germline CDR1 reads SGHRS; CDR2 reads YFSETQ. V lost 4 bases to trimming and J lost 3 bases, with 11 bases between them. The CDR3 runs 15 residues. The CDR3 loop reads CASSLEGNYNSPLHF. CDR3 nucleotide sequence: TGCGCCAGCAGCCTTGAAGGAAACTATAATTCACCCCTCCACTTT. Full variable domain (outside the CDR3, taken from reference TRBV5-1 and TRBJ1-6): KAGVTQTPRYLIKTRGQQVTLSCSPISGHRSVSWYQQTPGQGLQFLFEYFSETQRNKGNFPGRFSGRQFSNSRSEMNVSTLELGDSALYLCASSLEGNYNSPLHFGNGTRLTVT.

This rearrangement joins TRBV11-2 to TRBJ2-1; TRBD2 is a possible D gene (6 bases). The CDR3 consists of 16 residues. Trimming shortened V by 5 bases and J by 2 bases, and 16 bases separated the two germline ends. Germline CDR1 reads SGHAT; CDR2 reads FQNNGV. CDR3 loop: CASSLILAKTYNEQFF. As DNA, the CDR3 is TGTGCCAGCAGCCTTATACTAGCTAAGACCTACAATGAGCAGTTCTTC.

This clonotype was counted ten times or more. The chain uses TRBV5-1 and TRBJ1-4; D not certain. This CDR3 comprises 14 residues. V was shortened by 3 bases and J by 0 bases, with 6 bases between the two germline ends. The germline CDR1 and CDR2 sequences are SGHRS and YFSETQ. CDR3 bases: TGCGCCAGCAGCTCGGGCACAACTAATGAAAAACTGTTTTTT. Its translation is CASSSGTTNEKLFF.

The chain combines TRBV12-5 with TRBJ1-5; D is possibly TRBD1 (5 bases). The CDR3 consists of 15 residues. Germline values: CDR1 LGHNT, CDR2 FRNRAP. Trimming took off 7 bases at V and 7 bases at J, with 20 bases between the two ends. CDR3 nucleotides: TGTGCTAGTGCCCCTGGGACGGCGGGGGGACAGCCCCAGCATTTT. It translates to CASAPGTAGGQPQHF.

The rearrangement links TRBV7-9 to TRBJ2-3; D may be TRBD2 (5 bases). This CDR3 has 12 residues. CDR1 SEHNR and CDR2 FQNEAQ come from the germline V gene (reference sequence). V was shortened by 5 bases and J by 2 bases, with 5 bases between the two germline ends. This CDR3 is CASSRDTDTQYF. The CDR3 DNA sequence: TGTGCCAGCAGCCGGGACACAGATACGCAGTATTTT.

This clonotype was observed many times. The genes are TRBV12-3 or TRBV12-4 and TRBJ2-7, with D unclear. This CDR3 contains 13 residues. V was pared by 6 bases and J by 7 bases, with 16 bases between. CDR3 nucleotides: TGTGCCAGCAGCCCGGGTTGGGCCTTGGAGCAGTACTTC. This gives the protein CASSPGWALEQYF.

V is TRBV13 and J is TRBJ2-7; D possibly matches TRBD1 or TRBD2 (7 bases each). The CDR3 sequence is 15 residues long. V lost 8 bases and J 3 bases, leaving 20 bases between the germline ends. Per germline, CDR1 PRHDT and CDR2 FYEKMQ (reference sequence). CDR3: CASLRGGPVHYEQYF. CDR3 coding DNA: TGTGCCAGCCTCAGGGGGGGCCCCGTTCACTACGAGCAGTACTTC.

The V call is TRBV4-2, the J call TRBJ1-6; possibly TRBD1 for D (5 bases). Trimming removed 3 bases at V and 8 bases at J, with 11 bases between. The CDR3 totals 14 residues. Germline CDR1 and CDR2: LGHNA and YNFKEQ. CDR3 loop: CASSQRGSDSPLHF. CDR3 nucleotides: TGTGCCAGCAGCCAGAGGGGTAGTGATTCACCCCTCCACTTT.

This clonotype was seen many times. The CDR3 protein is CASSLGTSVYEQYF. The CDR3 DNA follows: TGTGCCAGCAGCCTGGGAACATCCGTCTACGAGCAGTACTTC. The chain has TRBV12-3 or TRBV12-4 and TRBJ2-7, with D uncertain. Trimming took 6 bases from V and 3 from J, leaving 15 bases between them. The CDR3 covers 14 residues.

At least ten counts were recorded for this clonotype. The chain couples TRBV12-3 or TRBV12-4 to TRBJ2-5, with D perhaps TRBD2 (5 bases). This CDR3 comprises 13 residues. Between the trimmed V and J ends, which lost 1 base and 5 bases, there was a span of 8 bases. The chain's CDR3 is CASSLDGGETQYF. The CDR3 coding sequence is TGTGCCAGCAGTTTAGACGGCGGGGAGACCCAGTACTTC.

V usage is TRBV12-3 or TRBV12-4 and J usage is TRBJ1-5, with a weak D call TRBD1 (5 bases). Trimming took 5 bases from V and 4 from J, leaving 18 bases between them. The CDR3 is 16 amino acids. This chain's CDR3 is CASSPQRGWSNQPQHF. The DNA of the CDR3 is TGTGCCAGCAGTCCCCAGAGGGGCTGGTCAAATCAGCCCCAGCATTTT.

The chain combines TRBV20-1 with TRBJ1-1; no clear D gene. The ends were cut back, 1 base at V and 7 bases at J, with 13 bases in the middle. The CDR3 consists of 13 residues. Per germline, CDR1 DFQATT and CDR2 SNEGSKA (reference sequence). The CDR3 sequence: CSARGGNRGEAFF. In nucleotides, the CDR3 is TGCAGTGCTAGAGGGGGAAACAGAGGTGAAGCTTTCTTT.

The J gene is TRBJ1-6, the V gene TRBV6-5; a weak D match, TRBD1 (6 bases). Germline V gives CDR1 MNHEY, CDR2 SVGAGI. The length of the CDR3 is 16 residues. V gave up 4 bases and J gave up 4 bases, with 14 bases separating them. This chain's CDR3 is CASSFRQASYNSPLHF. In nucleotides, the CDR3 is TGTGCCAGCAGTTTTAGACAGGCGTCTTATAATTCACCCCTCCACTTT.

This clonotype was detected many times. An end of the junction differs from the germline gene, which may be a read error. CDR3 in amino acids: CASSFRGGQRNF. DNA of the CDR3: TGTGCCAGCAGTTTTAGAGGGGGGCAGAGGAACTTC. The rearrangement links TRBV28 to TRBJ2-7, with D tentatively TRBD1 or TRBD2 (6 bases each). CDR1 and CDR2 (germline): MDHEN, SYDVKM. This CDR3 is 12 amino acids long.

This clonotype was counted between two and nine times. The V call is TRBV11-2, the J call TRBJ2-1; TRBD2 matches at 10 bases. V trimming: 0 bases; J trimming: 0 bases; junction bases outside the gene matches: 11. CDR1 SGHAT and CDR2 FQNNGV come from the germline V gene. This CDR3 is built from 20 residues. CDR3 sequence: CASSLDLVTSGPSSYNEQFF. The CDR3 region has the DNA TGTGCCAGCAGCTTAGATCTCGTGACTAGCGGGCCCAGCTCCTACAATGAGCAGTTCTTC. Full variable domain (remainder filled in from reference TRBV11-2 and TRBJ2-1): EAGVAQSPRYKIIEKRQSVAFWCNPISGHATLYWYQQILGQGPKLLIQFQNNGVVDDSQLPKDRFSAERLKGVDSTLKIQPAKLEDSAVYLCASSLDLVTSGPSSYNEQFFGPGTRLTVL.

This clonotype has only one observation. J is TRBJ1-2 and V is TRBV28; D is ambiguous. This CDR3 has 14 residues. Germline V gene lookup returns CDR1 MDHEN and CDR2 SYDVKM. The V end was cut by 7 bases, the J end by 4 bases, with 16 bases between. CDR3 sequence (DNA): TGTGCCAGCACAAGCTTGGCAGCGGGCTATGGCTACACCTTC. This translates into CASTSLAAGYGYTF.

This clonotype was seen more than once but under ten times. This chain uses TRBV11-3 with TRBJ2-7; TRBD1 matches 12 bases. Germline CDR1 and CDR2: SGHNT and YENEEA. This CDR3 has 14 residues. V shed 4 bases, J shed 5 bases, and the junction held 3 bases outside the gene matches. The CDR3 region has the DNA TGTGCCAGCAGCTCCGGGACAGGGGGCCACGAGCAGTACTTC. It yields the protein CASSSGTGGHEQYF.

This clonotype was detected a few times. The rearrangement uses TRBV20-1 and TRBJ1-1; 9 bases align to TRBD1. J lost 1 base, V lost 3 bases, and 3 bases had no gene match. Germline values: CDR1 DFQATT, CDR2 SNEGSKA (reference sequence). This CDR3 contains 14 residues. The CDR3 nucleotides are TGCAGTGCTAGGCCGGGACAGGGGAACACTGAAGCTTTCTTT. Translation: CSARPGQGNTEAFF.

The rearrangement links TRBV12-3 or TRBV12-4 to TRBJ1-1; no reliable D call. V shed 6 bases and J shed 4 bases, with 18 bases lying between them. CDR3 length equals 15 residues. DNA for the CDR3: TGTGCCAGCAGCTTCCAGTCAGGACTGGGCACTGAAGCTTTCTTT. It encodes CASSFQSGLGTEAFF.

This clonotype was seen a handful of times. The chain couples TRBV29-1 to TRBJ2-7, with a tentative D call TRBD2 (6 bases). V gave up 2 bases and J gave up 2 bases, with 13 bases separating them. This CDR3 region has 14 residues. The germline gives CDR1 SQVTM, CDR2 ANQGSEA. The DNA of the CDR3 is TGCAGCGTTGAATTAGGTGGAGGGGCCTACGAGCAGTACTTC. It is translated as CSVELGGGAYEQYF.